Listed here is a single TCR beta chain. No DNA is shown, since the ends of the CDR3 on it are uncertain; the CDR3 is the one TCRdb lists. The data stem from a study of blood T cell repertoires in COVID-19. Repertoires were generated with immunoSEQ multiplex PCR, while TCRdb's copy carries only in-frame clones and drops some. The data hold approximately 170,000 clones, with around four fifths observed a single time. The germline CDR1 and CDR2 sequences are SGHVS and FNYEAQ. The CDR3 is made up of 15 amino acids, end residues included. Sequencing was carried out using peripheral blood. J is TRBJ2-7 and V is TRBV7-6; the table's D call TRBD1 went unverified against the DNA. The source is a woman aged 80 or older with COVID-19, enrolled during active disease. This chain's CDR3 is CASSFGPGVSYEQYF.